The 12 T cell receptor beta chains in this list originate from one sample, sequenced in a study of technical replicates of blood from several donors. Generated by immunoSEQ multiplex PCR, the TCRdb table keeps only in-frame clones and is missing some. This sample yields roughly 100,000 clones, of which 85% to 95% are seen a single time; roughly 0.35% belongs to the top ten. The sample comprised T cells isolated from PBMCs. Source of these receptors: a human donor in good health.

The rearrangement links TRBV27 to TRBJ2-1; D perhaps matches TRBD2 (6 bases). Trimming took off 6 bases at V and 7 bases at J, with 22 bases between the two ends. Per germline, CDR1 MNHEY and CDR2 SMNVEV (reference sequence). The CDR3 is 16 residues long. The CDR3 sequence: CASSPLPARRGNEQFF. Written as DNA, the CDR3 is TGTGCCAGCAGCCCCCTCCCCGCTAGGAGGGGAAATGAGCAGTTCTTC.

This rearrangement joins TRBV27 to TRBJ2-3, with 12 bases fitting TRBD2. CDR3 length: 13 amino acids. CDR1 and CDR2 from the germline V gene are MNHEY and SMNVEV (reference sequence). V was pared by 10 bases and J by 6 bases, with 5 bases of the junction left unmatched. The DNA of the CDR3 is TGTGCCACTAGCGGGAGGGTGGTCGATACGCAGTATTTT. Translation gives CATSGRVVDTQYF.

The chain couples TRBV5-6 to TRBJ2-1; D remains unclear. Trimming took 3 bases from V and 4 from J, leaving 11 bases between them. Germline loops: CDR1 SGHDT, CDR2 YYEEEE. This CDR3 contains 14 residues. In DNA form, the CDR3 reads TGTGCCAGCAGCTCGGTAGACGGGTACAATGAGCAGTTCTTC. Its translation is CASSSVDGYNEQFF.

The rearrangement uses TRBV6-5 and TRBJ2-5; D possibly corresponds to TRBD2 (6 bases). Germline V gives CDR1 MNHEY, CDR2 SVGAGI. Trimming removed 7 bases at V and 4 bases at J, with 16 bases between. There are 14 residues in the CDR3. CDR3 coding DNA: TGTGCCAGCATGAAGGTGGGAGGATCAGAGACCCAGTACTTC. Its protein is CASMKVGGSETQYF.

This clone occurred a few times. This rearrangement joins TRBV4-1 to TRBJ1-2, with 7 positions matching TRBD1. Trimming removed 2 bases from V and 3 bases from J; junction bases left unmatched: 6. The CDR3 is 15 amino acids. The germline gives CDR1 MGHRA, CDR2 YSYEKL. CDR3 protein: CASSQPTTGDYGYTF. The CDR3 bases are TGCGCCAGCAGCCAACCCACTACAGGGGACTATGGCTACACCTTC.

The V and J genes are TRBV4-1 and TRBJ2-7; possible D gene TRBD2, 6 bases. Per germline, CDR1 MGHRA and CDR2 YSYEKL. This CDR3 has 17 amino acids. The V end lost 0 bases, the J end lost 3 bases, and 18 bases lay between the germline ends. CDR3 loop: CASSQDMRDAPFYEQYF. For the CDR3, the DNA is TGCGCCAGCAGCCAAGATATGCGGGACGCACCATTCTACGAGCAGTACTTC.

V and J are TRBV27 and TRBJ2-7; perhaps TRBD1 as D (6 bases). The length of the CDR3 is 13 residues. Trimming removed 6 bases at V and 3 bases at J, with 12 bases between. Germline V CDR1 and CDR2: MNHEY, SMNVEV (reference sequence). The chain's CDR3 is CASRRGQSYEQYF. CDR3 in DNA: TGTGCCAGCAGGCGAGGACAGAGCTACGAGCAGTACTTC.

The table lists this clone with a count of one. The J gene is TRBJ2-7, the V gene TRBV5-1, with D maybe TRBD2 (6 bases). V was shortened by 0 bases and J by 6 bases, with 7 bases between the two germline ends. The CDR3 runs 12 residues. Germline V gene lookup returns CDR1 SGHRS and CDR2 YFSETQ. The CDR3 protein is CASSLVGGEQYF. CDR3 nucleotide sequence: TGCGCCAGCAGCTTGGTCGGGGGCGAGCAGTACTTC.

V and J are TRBV9 and TRBJ1-2; 9 bases are shared with TRBD1. From germline, CDR1 is SGDLS and CDR2 YYNGEE. V lost 3 bases and J lost 5; bases outside the gene matches: 5. CDR3 length: 14 residues. CDR3 nucleotide sequence: TGTGCCAGCAGCGCGGGTGGACAGGGGTATGGCTACACCTTC. Amino acid sequence: CASSAGGQGYGYTF.

A single count supports this clone. The V call is TRBV7-3, the J call TRBJ2-3; D is unclear. With 5 bases removed from V and 2 bases from J, the gap between germline ends came to 11 bases. Germline V CDR1 and CDR2: SGHTA, FQGTGA. The CDR3 contains 14 residues. CDR3 sequence: CASSLLTATDTQYF. The CDR3 DNA reads TGTGCCAGCAGCCTGCTCACAGCCACAGATACGCAGTATTTT.

This chain joins TRBV6-5 and TRBJ1-2, with D perhaps matching TRBD1 (5 bases). Germline loops: CDR1 MNHEY, CDR2 SVGAGI. The ends were cut back, 3 bases at V and 5 bases at J, with 16 bases in the middle. The CDR3 spans 15 residues. The CDR3 protein is CASSYSEGAGYGYTF. The CDR3 bases are TGTGCCAGCAGTTATAGTGAAGGGGCTGGATATGGCTACACCTTC.

The chain uses TRBV29-1 and TRBJ1-1; TRBD1 is a possible D gene (5 bases). V shed 6 bases and J shed 3 bases, with 11 bases lying between them. Germline V gene lookup returns CDR1 SQVTM and CDR2 ANQGSEA. This CDR3 has 12 amino acids. CDR3 sequence (DNA): TGCAGCGTCCTAGGACAATACACTGAAGCTTTCTTT. This codes for CSVLGQYTEAFF.